The 25 T cell receptor beta chains below come from one sample, sequenced in a study of blood T cell repertoires in COVID-19. Libraries were prepared by immunoSEQ multiplex PCR; TCRdb keeps only in-frame clonotypes and omits some of them. The sample contains about 74,000 clones, approximately 84% of which appear only once. The sequencing input was peripheral blood. The receptors derive from a man aged 65 to 85 with acute or convalescent COVID-19.

A single count supports this clone. The V gene is TRBV5-4, the J gene TRBJ2-7; 11 positions match TRBD2. The CDR3 totals 16 residues. Losses at the gene ends were 5 bases for V and 1 base for J; bases not matched to a gene: 8. Germline-derived CDR1 and CDR2 are SGHNT and YYREEE (reference sequence). CDR3 coding DNA: TGTGCCAGCAGTTCTCGGACTAGCGGGCCTTCCTACGAGCAGTACTTC. Protein sequence: CASSSRTSGPSYEQYF. The whole variable domain, filled in from reference TRBV5-4 and TRBJ2-7, reads ETGVTQSPTHLIKTRGQQVTLRCSSQSGHNTVSWYQQALGQGPQFIFQYYREEENGRGNFPPRFSGLQFPNYSSELNVNALELDDSALYLCASSSRTSGPSYEQYFGPGTRLTVT.

The rearrangement joins TRBV9 to TRBJ1-6, with D possibly TRBD1 on 5 matching bases. The CDR3 is 14 residues long. V was pared by 7 bases and J by 14 bases, with 22 bases between. The germline V gene encodes CDR1 SGDLS and CDR2 YYNGEE. The CDR3 region is CASGRDPGTGSLHF. DNA of the CDR3: TGTGCCAGCGGGCGGGACCCCGGGACCGGGTCCCTCCACTTT.

V gene TRBV6-2 or TRBV6-3 combines with J gene TRBJ2-7, with 8 bases aligning to TRBD1. Germline V gives CDR1 MNHEY, CDR2 SVGEGT. This CDR3 comprises 15 residues. The V and J ends lost 2 bases and 4 bases, in that order; junction bases with no gene match: 7. CDR3 amino acids: CASSYPGQATYEQYF. The CDR3 DNA reads TGTGCCAGCAGTTACCCGGGACAGGCCACATACGAGCAGTACTTC.

This chain links TRBV20-1 with TRBJ1-1; unclear D gene. Germline V gives CDR1 DFQATT, CDR2 SNEGSKA (reference sequence). This CDR3 has 12 amino acids. The germline V and J ends were trimmed by 3 bases and 11 bases, with 16 bases remaining between them. The CDR3 sequence: CSASNEDISAFF. In DNA, the CDR3 is TGCAGTGCTAGTAATGAGGATATTTCGGCTTTCTTT.

V gene TRBV7-2 combines with J gene TRBJ2-3; 11 bases align to TRBD2. Germline values: CDR1 SGHTA, CDR2 FQGNSA. J lost 5 bases, V lost 3 bases, and 4 bases had no gene match. This CDR3 has 15 amino acids. CDR3 region: CASSFLAGGRDTQYF. In DNA form, the CDR3 reads TGTGCCAGCAGCTTCTTAGCGGGGGGGAGAGATACGCAGTATTTT.

The chain uses TRBV5-8 and TRBJ2-5; TRBD1 is a possible D gene (5 bases). The CDR3 consists of 12 residues. CDR1 and CDR2 (germline): SGHTS, YDEGEE. The V gene lost 5 bases and the J gene lost 5 bases, with 10 bases spanning the gap. The CDR3 reads CASRKGWETQYF. The CDR3 DNA reads as TGTGCCAGCAGGAAGGGGTGGGAGACCCAGTACTTC. Using reference TRBV5-8 and TRBJ2-5 for the parts outside the CDR3, the full variable domain is EAGVTQSPTHLIKTRGQQATLRCSPISGHTSVYWYQQALGLGLQFLLWYDEGEERNRGNFPPRFSGRQFPNYSSELNVNALELEDSALYLCASRKGWETQYFGPGTRLLVL.

The J gene is TRBJ2-1, the V gene TRBV7-9, with 7 nucleotides matching TRBD1. The CDR3 is 13 amino acids. Germline V lookup: CDR1 SEHNR, CDR2 FQNEAQ (reference sequence). Germline trimming cut 8 bases from V and 5 bases from J; bases unmatched to any gene: 6. The CDR3 region has the DNA TGTGCCAGCGTTCGCACAGGGGACAATGAGCAGTTCTTC. This encodes CASVRTGDNEQFF.

This clone occurred once. The chain links TRBV10-3 to TRBJ1-2; 8 bases fit TRBD1. This CDR3 region has 14 residues. Germline CDR1 ENHRY, CDR2 SYGVKD. V was clipped by 4 bases and J by 5 bases; unmatched bases: 6. DNA of the CDR3: TGTGCCATCAGTGGGACAGGGAAAGAGTATGGCTACACCTTC. Translated: CAISGTGKEYGYTF.

This chain uses TRBV5-8 with TRBJ2-7; 8 bases are shared with TRBD2. V lost 5 bases, J lost 0 bases, and 4 bases stayed unmatched. The germline gives CDR1 SGHTS, CDR2 YDEGEE. CDR3 length: 14 residues. CDR3 nucleotide sequence: TGTGCCAGCAGACCGGGACTAGTCTCCTACGAGCAGTACTTC. Translating gives CASRPGLVSYEQYF.

The chain carries TRBV5-8 and TRBJ1-5; 12 nucleotides match TRBD1. The CDR3 runs to 18 residues. J was trimmed by 2 bases and V by 5 bases; bases with no gene match: 11. Germline assignment: CDR1 SGHTS and CDR2 YDEGEE. The CDR3 coding sequence is TGTGCCAGCAGAAGGGGGACAGGGGGCGTTTTCGGCAATCAGCCCCAGCATTTT. Protein product: CASRRGTGGVFGNQPQHF. The whole variable domain, filled in from reference TRBV5-8 and TRBJ1-5, reads EAGVTQSPTHLIKTRGQQATLRCSPISGHTSVYWYQQALGLGLQFLLWYDEGEERNRGNFPPRFSGRQFPNYSSELNVNALELEDSALYLCASRRGTGGVFGNQPQHFGDGTRLSIL.

This chain uses TRBV5-4 with TRBJ2-2, with TRBD2 identical over 7 bases. V lost 2 bases to trimming and J lost 5 bases; unmatched junction nucleotides: 9. Germline-derived CDR1 and CDR2 are SGHNT and YYREEE (reference sequence). CDR3 length equals 16 residues. As DNA, the CDR3 is TGTGCCAGCAGCTTACGGGGGGAGGGGAGGACCGGGGAGCTGTTTTTT. Its protein is CASSLRGEGRTGELFF.

V gene TRBV29-1 combines with J gene TRBJ1-2; D call uncertain. Trimming took 0 bases from V and 0 from J, leaving 5 bases between them. The CDR3 is made up of 13 amino acids. CDR1 is SQVTM and CDR2 is ANQGSEA in the germline V gene. In nucleotides, the CDR3 is TGCAGCGTTGAAGATCTTGCTAACTATGGCTACACCTTC. Encoded protein: CSVEDLANYGYTF. Combining the CDR3 with reference TRBV29-1 and TRBJ1-2 gives the whole variable domain SAVISQKPSRDICQRGTSLTIQCQVDSQVTMMFWYRQQPGQSLTLIATANQGSEATYESGFVIDKFPISRPNLTFSTLTVSNMSPEDSSIYLCSVEDLANYGYTFGSGTRLTVV.

The chain employs TRBV5-1 and TRBJ1-2; no firm D call. The CDR3 is 13 amino acids. V gave up 9 bases and J gave up 2 bases, with 14 bases separating them. Germline V gives CDR1 SGHRS, CDR2 YFSETQ. This chain's CDR3 is CANETSGNYGYTF. CDR3 in DNA: TGCGCCAACGAAACCTCAGGCAACTATGGCTACACCTTC.

The V and J genes are TRBV9 and TRBJ1-3, with TRBD1 matching 10 bases. Germline CDR1 SGDLS, CDR2 YYNGEE. With V trimmed by 4 bases and J by 2 bases, 6 bases remained unmatched. The CDR3 loop spans 16 amino acids. This CDR3 is CASSPWGTGAGNTIYF. CDR3 sequence (DNA): TGTGCCAGCAGCCCTTGGGGGACAGGGGCTGGAAACACCATATATTTT.

This chain connects TRBV6-2 or TRBV6-3 to TRBJ1-1, with a possible D match to TRBD1 (5 bases). CDR1 and CDR2 (germline): MNHEY, SVGEGT. The V and J ends lost 0 bases and 1 base respectively, with 12 bases between them. This CDR3 has 16 residues. CDR3 protein: CASSYSRGGGNTEAFF. CDR3 DNA: TGTGCCAGCAGTTACTCGAGGGGAGGCGGGAACACTGAAGCTTTCTTT.

The chain links TRBV5-1 to TRBJ2-7; D perhaps matches TRBD2 (5 bases). CDR1 SGHRS and CDR2 YFSETQ come from the germline V gene. There are 15 residues in the CDR3. Trimming took 0 bases from V and 1 from J, leaving 11 bases between them. The CDR3 loop reads CASSLGGIKSYEQYF. The DNA for the CDR3 is TGCGCCAGCAGCTTGGGAGGGATTAAATCCTACGAGCAGTACTTC.

This rearrangement joins TRBV4-3 to TRBJ2-7; TRBD1 matches 11 bases. CDR1 and CDR2 from the germline V gene are LGHNA and YSLEER. CDR3 length: 15 amino acids. After removal of 1 base from V and 12 bases from J, the junction contained 11 bases not matched to a gene. CDR3 in amino acids: CASSQGWTGGALRYF. CDR3 nucleotide sequence: TGCGCCAGCAGCCAAGGTTGGACAGGGGGCGCGTTAAGGTACTTC.

The V and J genes are TRBV7-2 and TRBJ1-5, with D possibly being TRBD1 (5 bases). The CDR3 covers 13 residues. The germline CDR1 and CDR2 sequences are SGHTA and FQGNSA. The ends were cut back, 5 bases at V and 4 bases at J, with 9 bases in the middle. CDR3 coding DNA: TGTGCCAGCAGCCGACAGAGGAATCAGCCCCAGCATTTT. Protein: CASSRQRNQPQHF.

CDR3 DNA sequence: TGTGCCAGCAGCCTAAGGACAACAAACACTGAAGCTTTCTTT. Its translation: CASSLRTTNTEAFF. The chain has TRBV3-1 (or the pseudogene TRBV3-2) and TRBJ1-1; possibly TRBD1 for D (5 bases). Looked up from germline, CDR1 is LGHDT and CDR2 is YNNKEL (reference sequence). This CDR3 has 14 residues. Trimming left V 4 bases short and J 2 bases short, with 11 bases between.

The V and J genes are TRBV5-1 and TRBJ2-1; 12 bases fit TRBD2. CDR3 length: 16 residues. Germline V gene lookup returns CDR1 SGHRS and CDR2 YFSETQ. The V and J ends lost 0 bases and 6 bases, in that order; junction bases with no gene match: 4. This CDR3 reads CASSLGPSGGGNEQFF. The CDR3 nucleotides read TGCGCCAGCAGCTTGGGCCCTAGCGGGGGGGGCAATGAGCAGTTCTTC.

V usage is TRBV6-5 and J usage is TRBJ1-5; no reliable D call. CDR3 size: 14 residues. Germline CDR1 and CDR2: MNHEY and SVGAGI. V gave up 7 bases and J gave up 6 bases, with 16 bases separating them. CDR3 region: CASTPDLGSQPQHF. The CDR3 nucleotides read TGTGCCAGCACCCCTGATCTTGGCAGTCAGCCCCAGCATTTT.

The rearrangement uses TRBV6-1 and TRBJ2-1; D is possibly TRBD1 (6 bases). The CDR3 has 12 amino acids. V was clipped by 5 bases and J by 8 bases, with 10 bases between them. Germline CDR1 and CDR2: MNHNS and SASEGT. CDR3 sequence: CASSTQGYEQFF. For the CDR3, the DNA is TGTGCCAGCAGTACCCAGGGGTATGAGCAGTTCTTC.

The chain links TRBV14 to TRBJ2-7; 10 bases are a match to TRBD2. In germline, CDR1 is SGHDN, CDR2 FVKESK. With V trimmed by 1 base and J by 2 bases, 8 bases remained unmatched. The CDR3 sequence is 17 residues long. Here the CDR3 DNA reads TGTGCCAGCAGCCAAGCTAAACTAGCGGGACCCCCCTACGAGCAGTACTTC. Translating gives CASSQAKLAGPPYEQYF.

This sequence joins TRBV3-1 (or the pseudogene TRBV3-2) and TRBJ2-7; 9 bases align to TRBD1. The V gene end was trimmed by 10 bases and the J gene end by 3 bases; junction bases not matched to a gene: 13. This CDR3 has 15 amino acids. The germline CDR1 and CDR2 sequences are LGHDT and YNNKEL (reference sequence). CDR3 in amino acids: CATSEGQGPLYEQYF. The CDR3 region has the DNA TGTGCCACCTCCGAGGGACAGGGCCCTCTCTACGAGCAGTACTTC.

Comment on this clone: Distinct nucleotide sequences in the sample also encode this CDR3. The chain links TRBV7-2 to TRBJ1-1; possibly TRBD1 for D (5 bases). Germline V gene lookup returns CDR1 SGHTA and CDR2 FQGNSA. Trimming stripped 5 bases from V and 7 bases from J, with 17 bases between. This CDR3 comprises 14 residues. CDR3 sequence reads: CASSPQGGVHEAFF. DNA of the CDR3: TGTGCCAGCAGCCCCCAGGGCGGGGTCCATGAAGCTTTCTTT.